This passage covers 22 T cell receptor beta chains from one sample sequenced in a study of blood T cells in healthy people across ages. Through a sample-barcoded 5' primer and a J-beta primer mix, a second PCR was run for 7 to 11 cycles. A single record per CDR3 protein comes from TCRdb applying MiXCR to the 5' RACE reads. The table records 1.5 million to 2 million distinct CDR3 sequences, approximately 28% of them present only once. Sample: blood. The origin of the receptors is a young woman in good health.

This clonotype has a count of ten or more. DNA of the CDR3: TGCGCCAGCAGTAGACAGGGGGCCACTGAAGCTTTCTTT. It specifies CASSRQGATEAFF. This sequence joins TRBV10-1 and TRBJ1-1, with 10 bases fitting TRBD1. The germline gives CDR1 WNHNN, CDR2 SYGVQD (reference sequence). The CDR3 spans 13 residues. J gave up 4 bases and V 5 bases, and 1 base lay outside the gene matches.

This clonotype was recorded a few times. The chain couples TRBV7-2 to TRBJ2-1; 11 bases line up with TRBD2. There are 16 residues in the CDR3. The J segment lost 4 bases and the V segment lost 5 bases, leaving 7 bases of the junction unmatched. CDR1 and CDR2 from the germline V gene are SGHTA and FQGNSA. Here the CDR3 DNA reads TGTGCCAGCAGCAAACCCGGGACTAGCGGTTACAATGAGCAGTTCTTC. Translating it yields CASSKPGTSGYNEQFF.

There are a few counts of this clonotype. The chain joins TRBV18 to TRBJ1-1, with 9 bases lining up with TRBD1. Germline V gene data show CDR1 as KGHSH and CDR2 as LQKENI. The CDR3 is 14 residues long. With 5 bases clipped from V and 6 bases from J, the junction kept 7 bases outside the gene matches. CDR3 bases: TGTGCCAGCTCAACGGACAGGGGTAGCCCTGAAGCTTTCTTT. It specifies CASSTDRGSPEAFF. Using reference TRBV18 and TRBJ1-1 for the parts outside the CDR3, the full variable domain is NAGVMQNPRHLVRRRGQEARLRCSPMKGHSHVYWYRQLPEEGLKFMVYLQKENIIDESGMPKERFSAEFPKEGPSILRIQQVVRGDSAAYFCASSTDRGSPEAFFGQGTRLTVV.

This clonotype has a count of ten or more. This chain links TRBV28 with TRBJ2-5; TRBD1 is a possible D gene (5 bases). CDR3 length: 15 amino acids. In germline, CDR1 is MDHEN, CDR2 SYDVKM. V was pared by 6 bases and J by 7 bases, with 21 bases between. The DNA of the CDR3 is TGTGCCAGCAGACCAATGACTCAGGGAAGTGGGACCCAGTACTTC. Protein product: CASRPMTQGSGTQYF.

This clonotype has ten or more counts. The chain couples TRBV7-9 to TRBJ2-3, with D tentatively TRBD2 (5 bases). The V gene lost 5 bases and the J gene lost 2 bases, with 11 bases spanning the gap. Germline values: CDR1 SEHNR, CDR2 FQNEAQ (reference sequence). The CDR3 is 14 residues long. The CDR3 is CASSPPGNTDTQYF. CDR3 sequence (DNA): TGTGCCAGCAGCCCGCCCGGGAACACAGATACGCAGTATTTT.

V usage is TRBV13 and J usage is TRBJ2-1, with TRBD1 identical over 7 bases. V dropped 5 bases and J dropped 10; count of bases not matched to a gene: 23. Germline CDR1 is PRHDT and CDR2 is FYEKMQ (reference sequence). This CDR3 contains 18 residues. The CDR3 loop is CASSTRNLRQGIAYEQFF. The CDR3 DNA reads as TGTGCCAGCAGCACGAGGAACCTGAGACAGGGTATCGCCTACGAGCAGTTCTTC.

CDR3 DNA: TGCAGCGTTAACCTGAGATACGAGCAGTACTTC. Translating gives CSVNLRYEQYF. This chain links TRBV29-1 with TRBJ2-7; D ambiguous. CDR1 SQVTM and CDR2 ANQGSEA come from the germline V gene. V was shortened by 5 bases and J by 4 bases, with 9 bases between the two germline ends. The CDR3 runs 11 residues.

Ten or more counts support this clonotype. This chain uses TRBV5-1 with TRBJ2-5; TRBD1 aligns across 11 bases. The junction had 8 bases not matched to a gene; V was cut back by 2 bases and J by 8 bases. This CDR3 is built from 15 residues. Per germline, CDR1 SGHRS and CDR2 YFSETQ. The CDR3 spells CASSFGQGASGTQYF. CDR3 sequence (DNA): TGCGCCAGCAGCTTCGGACAGGGGGCGAGTGGAACCCAGTACTTC.

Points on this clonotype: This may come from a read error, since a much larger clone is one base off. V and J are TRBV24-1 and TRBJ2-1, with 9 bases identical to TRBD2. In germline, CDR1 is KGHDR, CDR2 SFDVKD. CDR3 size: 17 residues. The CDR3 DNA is TGTGCCACCAGTGCGTACGATGGGACTAGCTCCCACAATGAGCAGTTCTTC. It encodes CATSAYDGTSSHNEQFF.

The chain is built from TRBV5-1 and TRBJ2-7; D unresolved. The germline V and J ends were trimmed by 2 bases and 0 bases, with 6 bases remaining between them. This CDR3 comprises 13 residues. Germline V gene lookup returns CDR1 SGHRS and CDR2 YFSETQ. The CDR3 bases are TGCGCCAGCAGCTTAGACTGCTCCTACGAGCAGTACTTC. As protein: CASSLDCSYEQYF.

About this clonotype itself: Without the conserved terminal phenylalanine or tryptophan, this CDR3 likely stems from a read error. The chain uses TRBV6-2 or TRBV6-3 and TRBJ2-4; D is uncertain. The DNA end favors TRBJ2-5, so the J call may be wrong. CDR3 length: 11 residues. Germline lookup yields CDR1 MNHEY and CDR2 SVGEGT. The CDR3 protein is CATRGQETQYC. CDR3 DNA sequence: TGTGCCACCAGAGGACAAGAGACCCAGTACTGC.

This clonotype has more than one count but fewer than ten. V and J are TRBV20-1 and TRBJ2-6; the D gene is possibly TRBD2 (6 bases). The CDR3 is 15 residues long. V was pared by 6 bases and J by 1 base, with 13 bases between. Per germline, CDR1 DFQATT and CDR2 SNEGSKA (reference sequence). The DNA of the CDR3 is TGCAGTGCCGCCCAGGAGGGATCTGGGGCCAACGTCCTGACTTTC. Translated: CSAAQEGSGANVLTF.

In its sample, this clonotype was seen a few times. CDR3 loop: CASSPSPALAGGSYEQYF. The CDR3 nucleotides are TGTGCCAGCAGCCCCTCACCCGCACTAGCGGGAGGCTCCTACGAGCAGTACTTC. The rearrangement links TRBV12-3 or TRBV12-4 to TRBJ2-7, with 12 positions matching TRBD2. The CDR3 spans 18 residues. J lost 0 bases, V lost 6 bases, and 12 bases had no gene match.

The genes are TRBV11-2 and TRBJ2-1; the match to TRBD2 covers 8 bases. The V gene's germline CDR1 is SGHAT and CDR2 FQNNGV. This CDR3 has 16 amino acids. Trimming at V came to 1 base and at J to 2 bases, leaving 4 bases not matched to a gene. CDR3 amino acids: CASSLVSGGAYNEQFF. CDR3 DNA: TGTGCCAGCAGCTTAGTATCCGGGGGGGCCTACAATGAGCAGTTCTTC.

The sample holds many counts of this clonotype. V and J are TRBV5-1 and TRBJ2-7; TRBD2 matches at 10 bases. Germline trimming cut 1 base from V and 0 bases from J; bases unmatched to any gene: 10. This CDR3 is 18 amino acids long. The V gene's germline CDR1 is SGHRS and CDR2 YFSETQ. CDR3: CASSLWLAGASSSYEQYF. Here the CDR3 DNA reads TGCGCCAGCAGCTTGTGGCTAGCGGGAGCCTCGAGCTCCTACGAGCAGTACTTC. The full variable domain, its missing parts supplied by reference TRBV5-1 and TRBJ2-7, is KAGVTQTPRYLIKTRGQQVTLSCSPISGHRSVSWYQQTPGQGLQFLFEYFSETQRNKGNFPGRFSGRQFSNSRSEMNVSTLELGDSALYLCASSLWLAGASSSYEQYFGPGTRLTVT.

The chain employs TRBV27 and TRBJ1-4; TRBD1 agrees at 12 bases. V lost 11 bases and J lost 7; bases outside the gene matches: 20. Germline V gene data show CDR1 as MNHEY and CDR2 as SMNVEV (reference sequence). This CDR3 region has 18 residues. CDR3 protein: CAGADAWDRGQRGEKLFF. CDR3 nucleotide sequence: TGTGCCGGCGCGGATGCCTGGGACAGGGGGCAAAGAGGTGAAAAACTGTTTTTT.

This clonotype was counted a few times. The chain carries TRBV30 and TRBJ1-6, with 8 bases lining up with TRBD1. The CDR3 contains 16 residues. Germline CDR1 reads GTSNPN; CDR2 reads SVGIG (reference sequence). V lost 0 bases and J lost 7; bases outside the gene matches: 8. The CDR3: CAWSVAITGGNSPLHF. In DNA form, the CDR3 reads TGTGCCTGGAGTGTAGCAATTACAGGGGGGAATTCACCCCTCCACTTT.

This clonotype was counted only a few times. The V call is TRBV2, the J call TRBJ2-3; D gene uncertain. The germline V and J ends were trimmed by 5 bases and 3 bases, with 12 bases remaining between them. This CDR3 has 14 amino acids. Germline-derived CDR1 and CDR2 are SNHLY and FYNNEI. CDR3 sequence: CASSSHSGTDTQYF. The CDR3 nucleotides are TGTGCCAGCAGTAGCCATTCTGGGACAGATACGCAGTATTTT.

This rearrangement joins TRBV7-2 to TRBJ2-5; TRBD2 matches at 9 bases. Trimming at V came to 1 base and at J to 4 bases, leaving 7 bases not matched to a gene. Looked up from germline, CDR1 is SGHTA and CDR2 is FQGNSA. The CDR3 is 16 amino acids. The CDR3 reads CASSLELRGGRETQYF. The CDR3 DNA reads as TGTGCCAGCAGCTTAGAGTTGCGGGGGGGCCGAGAGACCCAGTACTTC.

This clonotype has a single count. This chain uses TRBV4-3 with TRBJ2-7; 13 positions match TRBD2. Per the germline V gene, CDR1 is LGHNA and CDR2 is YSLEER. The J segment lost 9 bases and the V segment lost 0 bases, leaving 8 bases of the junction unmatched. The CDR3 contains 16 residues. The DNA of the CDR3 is TGCGCCAGCAGCCAAGACTGGACTAGCGGGAGATCGGCGCAGTACTTC. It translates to CASSQDWTSGRSAQYF.

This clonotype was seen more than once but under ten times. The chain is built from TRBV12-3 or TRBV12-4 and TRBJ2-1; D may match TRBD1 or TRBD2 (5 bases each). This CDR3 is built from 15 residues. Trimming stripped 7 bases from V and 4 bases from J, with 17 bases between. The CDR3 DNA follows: TGTGCCAGCACCCACAACCAGGGACGGTACAATGAGCAGTTCTTC. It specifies CASTHNQGRYNEQFF.

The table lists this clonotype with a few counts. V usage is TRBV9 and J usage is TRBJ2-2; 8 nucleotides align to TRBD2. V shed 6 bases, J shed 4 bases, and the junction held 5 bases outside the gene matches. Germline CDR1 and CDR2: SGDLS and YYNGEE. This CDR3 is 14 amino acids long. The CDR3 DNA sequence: TGTGCCAGCAACCCCGGGGGGGGCACCGGGGAGCTGTTTTTT. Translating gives CASNPGGGTGELFF.